This note documents a single T cell receptor (beta chain) sequence. Followed longitudinally, the Seattle patients had been enrolled during active infection. Germline V gene lookup returns CDR1 KGHDR and CDR2 SFDVKD. CDR3 size: 13 residues. Trimming took off 7 bases at V and 4 bases at J, with 12 bases between the two ends. The method was immunoSEQ multiplex PCR; TCRdb's version includes in-frame clones alone and lacks a portion of them. The sample contains 250,000 to 350,000 clones, just under 90% of which appear only once. The data originate from a study of blood T cell repertoires in COVID-19. Study at large: The cDNA or gDNA used as material had been derived from T cells, B-cell-depleted T cells, or PBMCs.

The material sequenced was peripheral blood. This rearrangement joins TRBV24-1 to TRBJ1-2; D uncertain. This receptor was taken from a woman in her fifties or sixties with COVID-19, enrolled during active disease. This chain's CDR3 is CATRGAGSYGYTF. CDR3 sequence (DNA): TGTGCCACCAGAGGCGCGGGGTCCTATGGCTACACCTTC.